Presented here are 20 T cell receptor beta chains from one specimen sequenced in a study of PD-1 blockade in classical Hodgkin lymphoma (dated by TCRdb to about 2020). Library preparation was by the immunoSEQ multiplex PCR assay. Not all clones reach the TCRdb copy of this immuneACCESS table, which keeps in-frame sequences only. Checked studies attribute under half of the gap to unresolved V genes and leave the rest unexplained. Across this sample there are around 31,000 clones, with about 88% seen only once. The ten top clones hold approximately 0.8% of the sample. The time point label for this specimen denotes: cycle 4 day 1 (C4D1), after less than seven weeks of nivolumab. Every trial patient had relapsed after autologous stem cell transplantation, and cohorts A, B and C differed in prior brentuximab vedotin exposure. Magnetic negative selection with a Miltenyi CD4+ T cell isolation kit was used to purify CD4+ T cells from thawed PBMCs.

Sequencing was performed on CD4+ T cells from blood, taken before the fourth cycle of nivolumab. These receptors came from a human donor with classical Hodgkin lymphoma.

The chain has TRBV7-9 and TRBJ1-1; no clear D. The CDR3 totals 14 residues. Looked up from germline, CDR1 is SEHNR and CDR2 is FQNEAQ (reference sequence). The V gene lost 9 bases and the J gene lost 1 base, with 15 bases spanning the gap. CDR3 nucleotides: TGTGCCAGTAGAAAGCCGGTCGGGAACACTGAAGCTTTCTTT. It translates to CASRKPVGNTEAFF.

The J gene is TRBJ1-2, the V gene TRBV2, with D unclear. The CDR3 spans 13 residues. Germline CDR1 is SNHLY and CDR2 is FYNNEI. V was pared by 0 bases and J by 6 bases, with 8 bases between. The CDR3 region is CASSEARENGYTF. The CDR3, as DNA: TGTGCCAGCAGTGAAGCACGGGAGAATGGCTACACCTTC.

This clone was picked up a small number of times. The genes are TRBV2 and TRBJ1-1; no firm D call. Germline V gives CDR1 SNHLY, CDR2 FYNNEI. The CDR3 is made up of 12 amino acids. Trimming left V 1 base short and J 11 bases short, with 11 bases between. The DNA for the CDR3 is TGTGCCAGCAGTGAAGGCGGTCGTGTGGCTTTCTTT. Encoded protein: CASSEGGRVAFF.

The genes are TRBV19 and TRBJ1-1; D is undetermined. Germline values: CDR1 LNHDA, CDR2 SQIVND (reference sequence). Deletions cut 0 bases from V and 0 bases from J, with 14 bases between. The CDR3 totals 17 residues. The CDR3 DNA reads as TGTGCCAGTAGTATAGAGAGAGCAGAAGGGATGAACACTGAAGCTTTCTTT. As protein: CASSIERAEGMNTEAFF.

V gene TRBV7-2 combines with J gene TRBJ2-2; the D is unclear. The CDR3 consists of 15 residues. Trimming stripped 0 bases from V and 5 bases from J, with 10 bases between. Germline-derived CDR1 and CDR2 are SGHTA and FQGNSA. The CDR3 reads CASSLAFGQTGELFF. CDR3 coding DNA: TGTGCCAGCAGCTTAGCTTTTGGTCAGACCGGGGAGCTGTTTTTT.

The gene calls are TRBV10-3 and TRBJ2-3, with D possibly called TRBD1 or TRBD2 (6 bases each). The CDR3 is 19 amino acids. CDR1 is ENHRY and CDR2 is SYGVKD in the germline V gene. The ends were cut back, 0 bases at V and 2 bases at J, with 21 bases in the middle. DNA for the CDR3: TGTGCCATCAGTGAGTCGAGGGTGTCCGGGGGCCCTAACACAGATACGCAGTATTTT. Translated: CAISESRVSGGPNTDTQYF.

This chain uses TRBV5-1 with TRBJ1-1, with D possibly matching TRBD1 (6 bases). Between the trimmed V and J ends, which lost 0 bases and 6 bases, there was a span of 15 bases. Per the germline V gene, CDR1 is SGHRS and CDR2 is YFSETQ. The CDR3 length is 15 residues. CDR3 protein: CASSLGGRGMAEAFF. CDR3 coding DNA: TGCGCCAGCAGCTTGGGGGGCAGGGGAATGGCTGAAGCTTTCTTT.

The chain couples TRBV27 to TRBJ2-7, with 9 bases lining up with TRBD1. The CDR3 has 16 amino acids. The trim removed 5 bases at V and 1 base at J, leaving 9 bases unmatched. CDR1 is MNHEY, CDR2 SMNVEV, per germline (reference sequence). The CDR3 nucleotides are TGTGCCAGCAGTCGGACCGGGACAGGGTTGTCCTACGAGCAGTACTTC. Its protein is CASSRTGTGLSYEQYF.

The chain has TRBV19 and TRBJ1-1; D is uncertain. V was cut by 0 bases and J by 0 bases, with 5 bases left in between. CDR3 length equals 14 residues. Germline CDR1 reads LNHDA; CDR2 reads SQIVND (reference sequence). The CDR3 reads CASSIELLNTEAFF. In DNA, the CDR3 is TGTGCCAGTAGTATAGAACTCTTGAACACTGAAGCTTTCTTT.

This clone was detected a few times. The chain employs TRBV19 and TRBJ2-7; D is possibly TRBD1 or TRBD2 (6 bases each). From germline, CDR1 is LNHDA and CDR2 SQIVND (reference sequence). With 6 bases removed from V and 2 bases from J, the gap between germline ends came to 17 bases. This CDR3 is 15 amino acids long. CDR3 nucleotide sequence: TGTGCCAGTAGCCCCCTTCTGGGGGGCACCTACGAGCAGTACTTC. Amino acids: CASSPLLGGTYEQYF.

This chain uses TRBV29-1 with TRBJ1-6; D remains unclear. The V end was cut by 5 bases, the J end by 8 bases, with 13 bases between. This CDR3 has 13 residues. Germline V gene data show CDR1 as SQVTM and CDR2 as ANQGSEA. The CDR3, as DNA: TGCAGCGTTCTAGAATCTGCGGATTCACCCCTCCACTTT. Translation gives CSVLESADSPLHF.

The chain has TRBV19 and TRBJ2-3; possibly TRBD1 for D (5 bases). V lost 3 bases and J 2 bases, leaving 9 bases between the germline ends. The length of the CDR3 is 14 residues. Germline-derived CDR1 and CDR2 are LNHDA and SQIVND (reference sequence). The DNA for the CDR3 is TGTGCCAGTAGTATTTGGGGCTTCACAGATACGCAGTATTTT. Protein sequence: CASSIWGFTDTQYF.

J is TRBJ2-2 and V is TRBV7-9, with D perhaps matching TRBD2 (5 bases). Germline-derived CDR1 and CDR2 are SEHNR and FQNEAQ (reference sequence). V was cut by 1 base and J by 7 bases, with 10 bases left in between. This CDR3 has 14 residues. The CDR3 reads CASSLGLAIGELFF. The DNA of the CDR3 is TGTGCCAGCAGCTTAGGGCTAGCCATCGGGGAGCTGTTTTTT.

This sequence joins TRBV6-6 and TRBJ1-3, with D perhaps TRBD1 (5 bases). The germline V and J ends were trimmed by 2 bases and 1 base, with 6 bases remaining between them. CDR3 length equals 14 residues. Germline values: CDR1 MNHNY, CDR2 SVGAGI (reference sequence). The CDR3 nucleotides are TGTGCCAGCAGTTACGGGGGTTCTGGAAACACCATATATTTT. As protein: CASSYGGSGNTIYF.

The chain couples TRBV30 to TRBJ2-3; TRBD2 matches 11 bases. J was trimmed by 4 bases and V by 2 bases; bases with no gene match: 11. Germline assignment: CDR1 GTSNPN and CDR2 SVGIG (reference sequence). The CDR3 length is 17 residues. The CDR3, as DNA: TGTGCCTGGAGTCCTTATTATAGCGGGGGGGCGGCAGATACGCAGTATTTT. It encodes CAWSPYYSGGAADTQYF. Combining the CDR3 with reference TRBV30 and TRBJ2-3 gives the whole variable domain SQTIHQWPATLVQPVGSPLSLECTVEGTSNPNLYWYRQAAGRGLQLLFYSVGIGQISSEVPQNLSASRPQDRQFILSSKKLLLSDSGFYLCAWSPYYSGGAADTQYFGPGTRLTVL.

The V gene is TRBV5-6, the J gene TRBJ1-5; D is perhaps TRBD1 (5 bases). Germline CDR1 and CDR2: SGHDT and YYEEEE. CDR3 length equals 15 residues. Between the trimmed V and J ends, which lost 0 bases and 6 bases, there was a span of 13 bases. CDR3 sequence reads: CASSLGGTRVQPQHF. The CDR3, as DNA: TGTGCCAGCAGCTTGGGTGGGACGAGGGTTCAGCCCCAGCATTTT.

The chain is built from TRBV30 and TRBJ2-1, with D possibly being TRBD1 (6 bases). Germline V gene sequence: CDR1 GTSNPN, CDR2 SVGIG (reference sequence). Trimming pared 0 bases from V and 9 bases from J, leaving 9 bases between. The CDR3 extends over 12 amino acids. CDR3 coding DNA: TGTGCCTGGAGTGTTAGGGGGAGTGAGCAGTTCTTC. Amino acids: CAWSVRGSEQFF. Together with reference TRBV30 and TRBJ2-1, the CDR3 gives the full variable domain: SQTIHQWPATLVQPVGSPLSLECTVEGTSNPNLYWYRQAAGRGLQLLFYSVGIGQISSEVPQNLSASRPQDRQFILSSKKLLLSDSGFYLCAWSVRGSEQFFGPGTRLTVL.

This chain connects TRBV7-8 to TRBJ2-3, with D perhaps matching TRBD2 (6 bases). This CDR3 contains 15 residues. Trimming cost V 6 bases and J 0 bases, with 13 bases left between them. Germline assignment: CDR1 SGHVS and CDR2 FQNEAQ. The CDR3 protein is CASRGGRISTDTQYF. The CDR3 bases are TGTGCCAGCAGGGGGGGACGGATAAGCACAGATACGCAGTATTTT.

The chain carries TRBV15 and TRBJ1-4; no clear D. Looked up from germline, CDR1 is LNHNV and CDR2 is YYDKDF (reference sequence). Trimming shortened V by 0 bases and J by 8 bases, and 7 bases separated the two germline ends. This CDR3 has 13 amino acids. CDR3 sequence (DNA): TGTGCCACCAGCAGAGACCAGAAGGAAAAACTGTTTTTT. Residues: CATSRDQKEKLFF.

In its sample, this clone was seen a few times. The CDR3 nucleotides read TGTGCCTGGACTACCAGGGGGTCACCCCTCCACTTT. As protein: CAWTTRGSPLHF. The V and J genes are TRBV30 and TRBJ1-6; 7 nucleotides match TRBD1. V shed 4 bases and J 10 bases; nucleotides not matched to a gene: 4. This CDR3 comprises 12 residues. In germline, CDR1 is GTSNPN, CDR2 SVGIG (reference sequence).